One sample yielded the 5 T cell receptor beta chains listed below, sequenced in a study of shared clonotypes between healthy human individuals. The repertoire was sequenced with immunoSEQ multiplex PCR; TCRdb's copy has only in-frame clones and lacks some. The sample lists a few million clones; over 90% were seen once. Sequences were obtained from naive CD4+ T cells from PBMCs. The subset: CD45RA+ positively selected. The receptor source for this set is a man younger than 35 in good health. Some clones in this sample may be carry-over from other donors' samples.

This clone showed up just once. Additional DNA sequences in this sample encode the identical CDR3. This chain joins TRBV18 and TRBJ1-5; 7 nucleotides line up with TRBD1. Germline values: CDR1 KGHSH, CDR2 LQKENI. CDR3 length: 14 residues. V gave up 0 bases and J gave up 9 bases; unmatched junction bases: 5. The CDR3 region is CASSPPGQPGPQHF. CDR3 coding DNA: TGTGCCAGCTCACCACCGGGACAGCCGGGGCCCCAGCATTTT. The entire variable domain, with the rest obtained from reference TRBV18 and TRBJ1-5, is as follows: NAGVMQNPRHLVRRRGQEARLRCSPMKGHSHVYWYRQLPEEGLKFMVYLQKENIIDESGMPKERFSAEFPKEGPSILRIQQVVRGDSAAYFCASSPPGQPGPQHFGDGTRLSIL.

The chain couples TRBV5-1 to TRBJ1-2; 9 positions match TRBD1. CDR1 SGHRS and CDR2 YFSETQ come from the germline V gene. This CDR3 has 16 amino acids. V lost 0 bases, J lost 7 bases, and 10 bases stayed unmatched. The CDR3, as DNA: TGCGCCAGCAGCTTGGCCCAGCTACAGGGGGCGGGTGGCTACACCTTC. Its translation is CASSLAQLQGAGGYTF.

CDR3 DNA sequence: TGCGCCAGCAGCTCCGACAGGGAAGGCACCTTC. This translates into CASSSDREGTF. The V and J genes are TRBV5-1 and TRBJ1-2, with TRBD1 matching over 7 bases. From germline, CDR1 is SGHRS and CDR2 YFSETQ. The V gene end was trimmed by 3 bases and the J gene end by 13 bases; junction bases not matched to a gene: 6. The CDR3 length is 11 residues.

The V gene is TRBV28, the J gene TRBJ2-3; D is unclear. The length of the CDR3 is 14 residues. Trimming shortened V by 5 bases and J by 6 bases, and 15 bases separated the two germline ends. Per germline, CDR1 MDHEN and CDR2 SYDVKM. As DNA, the CDR3 is TGTGCCAGCAGTCCAAGTGAACGGTGGGATACGCAGTATTTT. Amino acid sequence: CASSPSERWDTQYF.

Only one count was recorded for this clone. The chain is built from TRBV9 and TRBJ2-1; D is tentatively TRBD1 or TRBD2 (5 bases each). Germline V CDR1 and CDR2: SGDLS, YYNGEE. The CDR3 is 17 residues long. Trimming removed 4 bases from V and 3 bases from J, with 20 bases in between. CDR3 bases: TGTGCCAGCAGCCCCCGTCCGGGACCCCCTAACTACAATGAGCAGTTCTTC. Its protein is CASSPRPGPPNYNEQFF.